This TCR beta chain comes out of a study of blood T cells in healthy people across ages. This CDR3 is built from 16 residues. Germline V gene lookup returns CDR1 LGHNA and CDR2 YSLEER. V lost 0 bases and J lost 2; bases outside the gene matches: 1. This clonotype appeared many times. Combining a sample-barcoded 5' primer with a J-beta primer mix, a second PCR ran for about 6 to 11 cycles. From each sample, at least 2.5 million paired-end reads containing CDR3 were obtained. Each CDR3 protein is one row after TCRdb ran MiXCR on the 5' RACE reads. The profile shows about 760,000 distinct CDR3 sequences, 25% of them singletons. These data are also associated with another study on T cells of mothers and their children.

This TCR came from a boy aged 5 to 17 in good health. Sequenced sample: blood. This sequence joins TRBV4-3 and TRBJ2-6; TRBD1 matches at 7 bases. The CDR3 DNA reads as TGCGCCAGCAGCCAAGATCAGGGGGCTGGGGCCAACGTCCTGACTTTC. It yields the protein CASSQDQGAGANVLTF.